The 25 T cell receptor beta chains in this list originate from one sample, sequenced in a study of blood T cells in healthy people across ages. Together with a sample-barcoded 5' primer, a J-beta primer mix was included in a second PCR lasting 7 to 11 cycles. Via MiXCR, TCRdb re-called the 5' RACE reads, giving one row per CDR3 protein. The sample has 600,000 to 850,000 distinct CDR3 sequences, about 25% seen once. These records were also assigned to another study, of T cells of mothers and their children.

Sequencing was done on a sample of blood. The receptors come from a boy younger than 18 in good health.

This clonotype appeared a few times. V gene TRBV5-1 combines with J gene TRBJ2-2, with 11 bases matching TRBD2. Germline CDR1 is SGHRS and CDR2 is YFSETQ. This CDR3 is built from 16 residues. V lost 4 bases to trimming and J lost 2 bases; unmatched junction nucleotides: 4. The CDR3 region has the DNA TGCGCCAGCAGCCCCACTAGCGGGAGCAACACCGGGGAGCTGTTTTTT. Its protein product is CASSPTSGSNTGELFF.

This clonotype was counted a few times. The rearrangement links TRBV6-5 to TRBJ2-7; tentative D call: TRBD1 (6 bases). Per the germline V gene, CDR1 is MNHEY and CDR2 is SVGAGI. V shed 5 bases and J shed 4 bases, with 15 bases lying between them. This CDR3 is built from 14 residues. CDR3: CASSRTGTIYEQYF. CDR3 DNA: TGTGCCAGCAGTCGTACAGGGACAATTTACGAGCAGTACTTC.

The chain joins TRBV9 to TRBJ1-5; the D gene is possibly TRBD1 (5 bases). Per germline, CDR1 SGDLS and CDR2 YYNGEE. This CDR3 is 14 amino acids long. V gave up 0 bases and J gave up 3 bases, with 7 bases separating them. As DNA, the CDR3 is TGTGCCAGCAGCGTAGCAGGGCACAATCAGCCCCAGCATTTT. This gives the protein CASSVAGHNQPQHF. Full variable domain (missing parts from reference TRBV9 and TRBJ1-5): DSGVTQTPKHLITATGQRVTLRCSPRSGDLSVYWYQQSLDQGLQFLIQYYNGEERAKGNILERFSAQQFPDLHSELNLSSLELGDSALYFCASSVAGHNQPQHFGDGTRLSIL.

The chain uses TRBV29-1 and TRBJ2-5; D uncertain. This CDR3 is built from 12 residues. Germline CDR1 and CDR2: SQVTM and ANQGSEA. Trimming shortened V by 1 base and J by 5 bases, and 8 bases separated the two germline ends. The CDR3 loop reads CSVEGPAETQYF. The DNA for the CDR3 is TGCAGCGTTGAAGGACCGGCGGAGACCCAGTACTTC.

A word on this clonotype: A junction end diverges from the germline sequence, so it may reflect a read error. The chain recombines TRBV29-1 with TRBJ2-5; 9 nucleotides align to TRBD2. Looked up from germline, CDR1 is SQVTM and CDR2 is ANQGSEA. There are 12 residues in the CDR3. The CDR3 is CSVDLAGETQCF. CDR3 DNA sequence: TGCAGCGTCGATTTAGCGGGAGAGACCCAGTGCTTC.

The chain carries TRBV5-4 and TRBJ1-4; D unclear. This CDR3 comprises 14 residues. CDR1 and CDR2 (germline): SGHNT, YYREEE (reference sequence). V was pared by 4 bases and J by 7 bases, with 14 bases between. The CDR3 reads CASSRLGLSEKLFF. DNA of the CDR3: TGTGCCAGCAGCCGCCTCGGTTTAAGTGAAAAACTGTTTTTT. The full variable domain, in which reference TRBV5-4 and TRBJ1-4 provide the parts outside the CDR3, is ETGVTQSPTHLIKTRGQQVTLRCSSQSGHNTVSWYQQALGQGPQFIFQYYREEENGRGNFPPRFSGLQFPNYSSELNVNALELDDSALYLCASSRLGLSEKLFFGSGTQLSVL.

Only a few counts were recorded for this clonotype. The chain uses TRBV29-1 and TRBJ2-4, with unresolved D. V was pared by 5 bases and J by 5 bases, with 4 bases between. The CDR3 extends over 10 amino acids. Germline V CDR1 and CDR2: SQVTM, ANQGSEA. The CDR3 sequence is CSVRQNIQYF. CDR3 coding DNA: TGCAGCGTTAGGCAAAACATTCAGTACTTC.

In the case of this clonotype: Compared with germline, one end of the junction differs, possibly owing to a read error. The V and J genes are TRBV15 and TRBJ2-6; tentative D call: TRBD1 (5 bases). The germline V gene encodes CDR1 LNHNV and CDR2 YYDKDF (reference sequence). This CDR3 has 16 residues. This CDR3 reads CATSRDGRGGANALTF. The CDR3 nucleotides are TGTGCCACCAGCAGAGATGGTAGGGGTGGGGCCAACGCCCTGACTTTC.

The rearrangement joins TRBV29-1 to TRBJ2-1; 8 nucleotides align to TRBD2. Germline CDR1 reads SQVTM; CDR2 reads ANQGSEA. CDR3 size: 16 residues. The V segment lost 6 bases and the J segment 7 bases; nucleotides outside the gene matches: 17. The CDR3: CSVFGLAGVMTNEQFF. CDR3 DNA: TGCAGCGTATTTGGACTAGCAGGAGTAATGACGAATGAGCAGTTCTTC.

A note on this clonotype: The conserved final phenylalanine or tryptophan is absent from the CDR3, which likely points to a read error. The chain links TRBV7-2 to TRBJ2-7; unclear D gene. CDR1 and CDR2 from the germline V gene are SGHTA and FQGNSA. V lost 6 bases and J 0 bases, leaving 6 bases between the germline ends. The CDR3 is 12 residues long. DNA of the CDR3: TGTGCCAGCAGTTCAAGCTCCTACGAGCAGTACTCC. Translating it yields CASSSSSYEQYS.

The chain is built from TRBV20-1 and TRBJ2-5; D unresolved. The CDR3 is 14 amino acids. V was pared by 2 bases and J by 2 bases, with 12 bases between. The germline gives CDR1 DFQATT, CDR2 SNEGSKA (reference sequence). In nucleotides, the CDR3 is TGCAGTGCTAGATCCAGGTTCGGACAAGAGACCCAGTACTTC. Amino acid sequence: CSARSRFGQETQYF.

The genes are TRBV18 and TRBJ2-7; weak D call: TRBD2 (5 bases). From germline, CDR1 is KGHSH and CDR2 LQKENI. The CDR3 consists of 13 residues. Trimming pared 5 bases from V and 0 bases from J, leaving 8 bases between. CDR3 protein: CASSWENSYEQYF. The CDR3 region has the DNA TGTGCCAGCTCATGGGAGAACTCCTACGAGCAGTACTTC.

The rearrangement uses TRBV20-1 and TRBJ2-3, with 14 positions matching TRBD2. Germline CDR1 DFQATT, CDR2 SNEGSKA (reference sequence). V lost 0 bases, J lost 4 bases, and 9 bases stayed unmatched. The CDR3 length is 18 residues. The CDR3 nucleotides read TGCAGTGCTAGAGACCCTGGGCAGACTAGCGGGGGGGCAGATACGCAGTATTTT. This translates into CSARDPGQTSGGADTQYF.

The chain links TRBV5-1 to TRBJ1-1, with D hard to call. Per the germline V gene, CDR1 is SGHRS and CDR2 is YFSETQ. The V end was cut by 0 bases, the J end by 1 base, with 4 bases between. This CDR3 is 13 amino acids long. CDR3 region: CASSLEWNTEAFF. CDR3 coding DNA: TGCGCCAGCAGCTTGGAATGGAACACTGAAGCTTTCTTT.

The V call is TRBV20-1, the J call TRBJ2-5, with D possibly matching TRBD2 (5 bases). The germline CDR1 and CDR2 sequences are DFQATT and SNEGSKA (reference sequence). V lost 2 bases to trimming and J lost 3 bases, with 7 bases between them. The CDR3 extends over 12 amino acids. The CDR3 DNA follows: TGCAGTGCTAGACCCGGGAAAGAGACCCAGTACTTC. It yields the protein CSARPGKETQYF.

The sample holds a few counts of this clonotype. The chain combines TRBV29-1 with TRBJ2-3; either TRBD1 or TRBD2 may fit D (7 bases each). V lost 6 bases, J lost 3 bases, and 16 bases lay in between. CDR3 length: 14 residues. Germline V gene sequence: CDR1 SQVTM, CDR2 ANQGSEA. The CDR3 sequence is CSVAQGGRTDTQYF. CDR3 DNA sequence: TGCAGCGTGGCCCAGGGGGGGCGGACAGATACGCAGTATTTT.

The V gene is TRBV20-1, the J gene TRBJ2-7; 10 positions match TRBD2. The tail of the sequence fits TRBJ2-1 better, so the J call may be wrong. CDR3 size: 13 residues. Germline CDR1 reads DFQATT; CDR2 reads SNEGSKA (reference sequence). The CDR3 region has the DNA TGCAGTGCTAGCAAGCGGGAGGGCGGAGAGCAGTTCTTC. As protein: CSASKREGGEQFF.

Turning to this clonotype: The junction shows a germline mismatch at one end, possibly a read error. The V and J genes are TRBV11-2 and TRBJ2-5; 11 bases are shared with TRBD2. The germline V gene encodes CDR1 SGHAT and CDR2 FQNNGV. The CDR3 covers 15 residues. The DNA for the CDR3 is TGTGCCAGCATCAACCTAAAGACTAGCGGGGTAAACATGTTCTTC. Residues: CASINLKTSGVNMFF. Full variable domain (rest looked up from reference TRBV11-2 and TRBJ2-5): EAGVAQSPRYKIIEKRQSVAFWCNPISGHATLYWYQQILGQGPKLLIQFQNNGVVDDSQLPKDRFSAERLKGVDSTLKIQPAKLEDSAVYLCASINLKTSGVNMFFGPGTRLLVL.

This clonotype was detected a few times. The CDR3 protein is CASSFLVQGASGELFF. CDR3 in DNA: TGTGCCAGCAGCTTCCTTGTCCAGGGGGCTAGCGGGGAGCTGTTTTTT. The V gene is TRBV7-8, the J gene TRBJ2-2; TRBD1 agrees at 8 bases. This CDR3 region has 16 residues. The V gene's germline CDR1 is SGHVS and CDR2 FQNEAQ. V shed 3 bases, J shed 7 bases, and the junction held 10 bases outside the gene matches.

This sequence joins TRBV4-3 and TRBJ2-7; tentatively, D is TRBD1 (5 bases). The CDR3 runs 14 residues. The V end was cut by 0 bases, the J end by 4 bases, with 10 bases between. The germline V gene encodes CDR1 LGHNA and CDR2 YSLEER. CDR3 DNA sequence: TGCGCCAGCAGCCAAGACAGGGCGGCGTACGAGCAGTACTTC. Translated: CASSQDRAAYEQYF.

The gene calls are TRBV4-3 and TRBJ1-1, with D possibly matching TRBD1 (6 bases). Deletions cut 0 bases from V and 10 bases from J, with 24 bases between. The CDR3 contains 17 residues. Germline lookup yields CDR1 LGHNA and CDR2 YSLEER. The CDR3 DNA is TGCGCCAGCAGCCAAGATGGGGGGGGCCACGGGCTAAGTGGAGCTTTCTTT. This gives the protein CASSQDGGGHGLSGAFF.

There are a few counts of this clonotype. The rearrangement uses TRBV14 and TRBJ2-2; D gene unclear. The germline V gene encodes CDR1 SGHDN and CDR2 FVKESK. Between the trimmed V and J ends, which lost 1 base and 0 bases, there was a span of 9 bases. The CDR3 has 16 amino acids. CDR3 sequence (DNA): TGTGCCAGCAGCCAAGCTACTTACGCGAACACCGGGGAGCTGTTTTTT. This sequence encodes CASSQATYANTGELFF.

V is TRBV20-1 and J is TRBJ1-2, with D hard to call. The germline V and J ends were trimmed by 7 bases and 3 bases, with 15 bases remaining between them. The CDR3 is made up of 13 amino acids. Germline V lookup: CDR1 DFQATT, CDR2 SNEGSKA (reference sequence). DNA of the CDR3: TGCAGTGGAGGAGGCAGGATGGACTATGGCTACACCTTC. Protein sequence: CSGGGRMDYGYTF.

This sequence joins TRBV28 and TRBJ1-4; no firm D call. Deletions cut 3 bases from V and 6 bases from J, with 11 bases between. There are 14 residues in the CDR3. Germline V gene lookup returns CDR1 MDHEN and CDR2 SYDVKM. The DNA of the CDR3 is TGTGCCAGCAGTTTGGGGTTGGCGTATGAAAAACTGTTTTTT. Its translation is CASSLGLAYEKLFF. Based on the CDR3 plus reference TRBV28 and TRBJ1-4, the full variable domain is DVKVTQSSRYLVKRTGEKVFLECVQDMDHENMFWYRQDPGLGLRLIYFSYDVKMKEKGDIPEGYSVSREKKERFSLILESASTNQTSMYLCASSLGLAYEKLFFGSGTQLSVL.

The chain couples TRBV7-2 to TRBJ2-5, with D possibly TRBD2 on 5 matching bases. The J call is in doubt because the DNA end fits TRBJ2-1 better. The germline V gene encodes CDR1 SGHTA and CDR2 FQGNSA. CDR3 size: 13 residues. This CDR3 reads CASSLVAFGEQFF. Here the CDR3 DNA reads TGTGCCAGCAGCTTAGTAGCGTTTGGTGAGCAGTTCTTC.